A selection of T cell receptor beta chains follows, all from one sample in a study of blood T cell repertoires in COVID-19. Produced via immunoSEQ multiplex PCR; TCRdb's table is partial and in-frame only. The data show 200,000 or so clones, roughly 81% seen once. Sequenced sample: peripheral blood. These receptors came from a woman in her seventies with active or convalescent COVID-19. The CDR3 runs from the conserved cysteine through the conserved F or W. D genes are given only for firm matches. The size of a clone is reported for some rows only, either as once, few or many, or as a class for expanded clones.

v_call: TRBV21-1
clone_size: few
j_call: TRBJ2-3
d_call: -
cdr3_length: 15
cdr3_aa: CASKCRVPSTDTQYF
cdr3_nt: TGTGCCAGCAAGTGTAGAGTCCCTAGCACAGATACGCAGTATTTT

v_call: TRBV20-1
clone_size: -
j_call: TRBJ2-5
d_call: -
cdr3_length: 14
cdr3_aa: CSASGGAGQETQYF
cdr3_nt: TGCAGTGCTAGTGGCGGGGCGGGGCAAGAGACCCAGTACTTC

v_call: TRBV11-2
clone_size: -
j_call: TRBJ2-7
d_call: TRBD2
cdr3_length: 16
cdr3_aa: CASSLRGLADTYEQYF
cdr3_nt: TGTGCCAGCAGCTTACGGGGCCTAGCGGACACCTACGAGCAGTACTTC

v_call: TRBV5-1
clone_size: -
j_call: TRBJ2-1
d_call: TRBD2
cdr3_length: 16
cdr3_aa: CASSLEGSGSGLEQFF
cdr3_nt: TGCGCCAGCAGCTTGGAAGGTAGCGGGAGTGGGCTTGAGCAGTTCTTC

v_call: TRBV4-2
clone_size: -
j_call: TRBJ1-2
d_call: TRBD1
cdr3_length: 13
cdr3_aa: CASSQGRRGDSLF
cdr3_nt: TGTGCCAGCAGCCAAGGCAGGCGGGGGGACAGCCTCTTC

v_call: TRBV15
clone_size: -
j_call: TRBJ2-5
d_call: TRBD2
cdr3_length: 14
cdr3_aa: CATRLAGGVETQYF
cdr3_nt: TGTGCCACCAGGTTAGCGGGAGGGGTCGAGACCCAGTACTTC

v_call: TRBV21-1
clone_size: -
j_call: TRBJ2-7
d_call: -
cdr3_length: 14
cdr3_aa: CAVSRDRGLYEQYF
cdr3_nt: TGTGCCGTCTCCCGGGACAGGGGATTATACGAGCAGTACTTC

v_call: TRBV1
clone_size: once
j_call: TRBJ2-1
d_call: -
cdr3_length: 17
cdr3_aa: CTSSQYYELSSYNEQFF
cdr3_nt: TGCACCAGCAGCCAATACTATGAACTGAGCTCCTACAATGAGCAGTTCTTC

v_call: TRBV11-2
clone_size: -
j_call: TRBJ2-1
d_call: -
cdr3_length: 12
cdr3_aa: CASSPGSNEQFF
cdr3_nt: TGTGCCAGCAGCCCCGGGTCCAATGAGCAGTTCTTC

v_call: TRBV29-1
clone_size: -
j_call: TRBJ1-2
d_call: -
cdr3_length: 14
cdr3_aa: CSVLPPTGFYGYTF
cdr3_nt: TGCAGCGTTCTACCGCCGACGGGATTCTATGGCTACACCTTC

v_call: TRBV7-9
clone_size: -
j_call: TRBJ2-1
d_call: -
cdr3_length: 15
cdr3_aa: CASSLTLASDNEQFF
cdr3_nt: TGTGCCAGCAGCTTAACACTAGCCTCCGACAATGAGCAGTTCTTC

v_call: TRBV2
clone_size: -
j_call: TRBJ2-2
d_call: TRBD2
cdr3_length: 15
cdr3_aa: CANRLREDITGELFF
cdr3_nt: TGTGCCAACCGACTCCGGGAGGACATCACCGGGGAGCTGTTTTTT

v_call: TRBV5-1
clone_size: once
j_call: TRBJ2-3
d_call: TRBD1
cdr3_length: 15
cdr3_aa: CASSLVGQGMNTQYF
cdr3_nt: TGCGCCAGCAGCTTGGTGGGACAGGGTATGAATACGCAGTATTTT

v_call: TRBV19
clone_size: -
j_call: TRBJ2-4
d_call: TRBD2
cdr3_length: 19
cdr3_aa: CASSLRRGGGILAKNIQYF
cdr3_nt: TGTGCCAGTAGTCTAAGAAGGGGCGGGGGGATCTTAGCCAAAAACATTCAGTACTTC

v_call: TRBV18
clone_size: -
j_call: TRBJ1-5
d_call: -
cdr3_length: 15
cdr3_aa: CASSLEQVLNQPQHF
cdr3_nt: TGTGCCAGCTCACTGGAACAGGTGCTCAATCAGCCCCAGCATTTT

v_call: TRBV4-1
clone_size: -
j_call: TRBJ2-3
d_call: TRBD2
cdr3_length: 14
cdr3_aa: CASGTSGGTDTQYF
cdr3_nt: TGCGCCAGCGGGACTAGTGGGGGCACAGATACGCAGTATTTT

v_call: TRBV15
clone_size: -
j_call: TRBJ1-4
d_call: TRBD1
cdr3_length: 14
cdr3_aa: CATSIRQGWEKLFF
cdr3_nt: TGTGCCACCAGCATACGACAGGGCTGGGAAAAACTGTTTTTT

v_call: TRBV14
clone_size: -
j_call: TRBJ2-5
d_call: -
cdr3_length: 18
cdr3_aa: CASSQVFFEGVREETQYF
cdr3_nt: TGTGCCAGCAGCCAAGTATTTTTTGAGGGGGTGAGAGAAGAGACCCAGTACTTC

v_call: TRBV29-1
clone_size: -
j_call: TRBJ2-1
d_call: -
cdr3_length: 12
cdr3_aa: CSGNLVGNEQFF
cdr3_nt: TGCAGCGGAAACCTAGTAGGCAATGAGCAGTTCTTC

v_call: TRBV3-1/TRBV3-2
clone_size: -
j_call: TRBJ2-1
d_call: TRBD2
cdr3_length: 12
cdr3_aa: CASSHSLAGVFF
cdr3_nt: TGTGCCAGCAGCCATTCGTTAGCGGGAGTTTTCTTC

v_call: TRBV29-1
clone_size: -
j_call: TRBJ2-7
d_call: -
cdr3_length: 11
cdr3_aa: CSVAGFYEQYF
cdr3_nt: TGCAGCGTTGCAGGTTTCTACGAGCAGTACTTC

v_call: TRBV4-2
clone_size: many
j_call: TRBJ2-2
d_call: TRBD2
cdr3_length: 16
cdr3_aa: CASSQDVAGATGELFF
cdr3_nt: TGTGCCAGCAGCCAAGATGTAGCGGGAGCCACCGGGGAGCTGTTTTTT

v_call: TRBV11-2
clone_size: -
j_call: TRBJ2-5
d_call: -
cdr3_length: 13
cdr3_aa: CASSSQRAETQYF
cdr3_nt: TGTGCCAGCAGCTCCCAGCGGGCGGAGACCCAGTACTTC

v_call: TRBV14
clone_size: -
j_call: TRBJ2-5
d_call: TRBD1
cdr3_length: 16
cdr3_aa: CASSPRTGLRQETQYF
cdr3_nt: TGTGCCAGCAGCCCCAGGACAGGGCTCCGTCAAGAGACCCAGTACTTC

v_call: TRBV7-3
clone_size: -
j_call: TRBJ2-7
d_call: TRBD2
cdr3_length: 15
cdr3_aa: CASSQLAGGTYEQYF
cdr3_nt: TGTGCCAGCAGCCAACTAGCGGGAGGGACCTACGAGCAGTACTTC

v_call: TRBV9
clone_size: few
j_call: TRBJ1-3
d_call: -
cdr3_length: 15
cdr3_aa: CASSVDDSSGNTIYF
cdr3_nt: TGTGCCAGCAGCGTAGACGACAGCTCTGGAAACACCATATATTTT

v_call: TRBV7-2
clone_size: -
j_call: TRBJ1-2
d_call: -
cdr3_length: 13
cdr3_aa: CASSRDLAGGYTF
cdr3_nt: TGTGCCAGCAGCCGTGACTTGGCGGGGGGCTACACCTTC

v_call: TRBV12-5
clone_size: -
j_call: TRBJ1-4
d_call: TRBD1
cdr3_length: 17
cdr3_aa: CARRPANRGTTNEKLFF
cdr3_nt: TGTGCTAGGAGACCCGCCAACAGGGGAACGACTAATGAAAAACTGTTTTTT

v_call: TRBV6-5
clone_size: -
j_call: TRBJ2-7
d_call: TRBD2
cdr3_length: 15
cdr3_aa: CASSPGGGGSYEQYF
cdr3_nt: TGTGCCAGCAGTCCAGGTGGGGGGGGCTCCTACGAGCAGTACTTC

v_call: TRBV2
clone_size: -
j_call: TRBJ2-7
d_call: TRBD1
cdr3_length: 13
cdr3_aa: CASKRGRGNEQYF
cdr3_nt: TGTGCCAGCAAAAGGGGCAGGGGGAACGAGCAGTACTTC

v_call: TRBV5-4
clone_size: few
j_call: TRBJ1-2
d_call: TRBD1
cdr3_length: 15
cdr3_aa: CASRTGTGNNYGYTF
cdr3_nt: TGTGCCAGCAGAACCGGGACAGGGAACAACTATGGCTACACCTTC

v_call: TRBV2
clone_size: -
j_call: TRBJ2-3
d_call: TRBD1
cdr3_length: 14
cdr3_aa: CASKTGTNTDTQYF
cdr3_nt: TGTGCCAGTAAGACAGGGACCAACACAGATACGCAGTATTTT

v_call: TRBV7-9
clone_size: -
j_call: TRBJ2-2
d_call: TRBD2
cdr3_length: 14
cdr3_aa: CASSRDYNTGELFF
cdr3_nt: TGTGCCAGCAGCCGGGACTACAACACCGGGGAGCTGTTTTTT

v_call: TRBV5-1
clone_size: -
j_call: TRBJ2-1
d_call: -
cdr3_length: 13
cdr3_aa: CASRVSSYNEQFF
cdr3_nt: TGCGCCAGTCGCGTAAGCTCCTACAATGAGCAGTTCTTC

v_call: TRBV19
clone_size: -
j_call: TRBJ2-2
d_call: TRBD2
cdr3_length: 15
cdr3_aa: CASSRGSGITGELFF
cdr3_nt: TGTGCCAGTAGTAGAGGTAGCGGGATAACCGGGGAGCTGTTTTTT

v_call: TRBV5-1
clone_size: -
j_call: TRBJ2-5
d_call: -
cdr3_length: 17
cdr3_aa: CASSLEGFGRLGETQYF
cdr3_nt: TGCGCCAGCAGCTTGGAGGGGTTTGGTCGGCTCGGAGAGACCCAGTACTTC

v_call: TRBV11-1
clone_size: -
j_call: TRBJ1-1
d_call: -
cdr3_length: 14
cdr3_aa: CASSSSQLTAAAFF
cdr3_nt: TGTGCCAGCAGCTCCTCCCAACTTACAGCGGCAGCTTTCTTT

v_call: TRBV5-1
clone_size: -
j_call: TRBJ2-4
d_call: TRBD2
cdr3_length: 21
cdr3_aa: CAGSPGLAGVGSLGAKNIQYF
cdr3_nt: TGCGCCGGCAGCCCCGGACTAGCGGGAGTCGGGTCTCTCGGAGCCAAAAACATTCAGTACTTC

v_call: TRBV5-4
clone_size: -
j_call: TRBJ2-7
d_call: TRBD2
cdr3_length: 15
cdr3_aa: CASSPGLAGGYEQYF
cdr3_nt: TGTGCCAGCAGCCCGGGACTAGCGGGAGGGTACGAGCAGTACTTC

v_call: TRBV3-1/TRBV3-2
clone_size: -
j_call: TRBJ2-1
d_call: TRBD2
cdr3_length: 17
cdr3_aa: CASRGTGTSGLVVGQFF
cdr3_nt: TGTGCCAGCAGGGGAACCGGGACTAGCGGGCTGGTTGTTGGGCAGTTCTTC

v_call: TRBV5-6
clone_size: few
j_call: TRBJ1-1
d_call: -
cdr3_length: 14
cdr3_aa: CASSLNWPGTEAFF
cdr3_nt: TGTGCCAGCAGCTTGAACTGGCCGGGAACTGAAGCTTTCTTT

v_call: TRBV11-2
clone_size: -
j_call: TRBJ1-2
d_call: TRBD1
cdr3_length: 19
cdr3_aa: CASSRRPGTGSVSLYGYTF
cdr3_nt: TGTGCCAGCAGCCGCCGACCCGGGACAGGGAGTGTTTCCCTCTATGGCTACACCTTC

v_call: TRBV18
clone_size: large
j_call: TRBJ1-1
d_call: TRBD1
cdr3_length: 17
cdr3_aa: CASSPRQGTGPNTEAFF
cdr3_nt: TGTGCCAGCTCACCCAGACAGGGGACTGGGCCCAACACTGAAGCTTTCTTT

v_call: TRBV5-1
clone_size: -
j_call: TRBJ2-2
d_call: TRBD2
cdr3_length: 15
cdr3_aa: CASSLGRVVTGELFF
cdr3_nt: TGCGCCAGCAGCTTAGGGAGGGTAGTCACCGGGGAGCTGTTTTTT

v_call: TRBV6-4
clone_size: -
j_call: TRBJ2-3
d_call: -
cdr3_length: 13
cdr3_aa: CASSAVERGTQYF
cdr3_nt: TGTGCCAGCAGTGCGGTCGAAAGGGGTACGCAGTATTTT

v_call: TRBV9
clone_size: -
j_call: TRBJ2-3
d_call: TRBD2
cdr3_length: 17
cdr3_aa: CASSFGGLAGMADTQYF
cdr3_nt: TGTGCCAGCAGCTTCGGGGGACTAGCGGGAATGGCAGATACGCAGTATTTT

v_call: TRBV3-1/TRBV3-2
clone_size: -
j_call: TRBJ1-3
d_call: -
cdr3_length: 12
cdr3_aa: CASNSQGNTIYF
cdr3_nt: TGTGCCAGCAATTCACAGGGAAACACCATATATTTT

v_call: TRBV5-1
clone_size: -
j_call: TRBJ2-2
d_call: -
cdr3_length: 17
cdr3_aa: CASSLQPVGAVTGELFF
cdr3_nt: TGCGCCAGCAGCCTACAACCGGTAGGTGCGGTCACCGGGGAGCTGTTTTTT

v_call: TRBV23-1
clone_size: -
j_call: TRBJ2-5
d_call: TRBD1
cdr3_length: 18
cdr3_aa: CASSHGRQGFEIQETQYF
cdr3_nt: TGCGCCAGCAGTCATGGGCGACAGGGGTTCGAGATTCAAGAGACCCAGTACTTC

v_call: TRBV15
clone_size: -
j_call: TRBJ2-3
d_call: -
cdr3_length: 14
cdr3_aa: CATSREEGTDTQYF
cdr3_nt: TGTGCCACCAGCAGAGAGGAGGGAACAGATACGCAGTATTTT

v_call: TRBV21-1
clone_size: -
j_call: TRBJ2-5
d_call: -
cdr3_length: 18
cdr3_aa: CASSKVPLEGVPEETQYF
cdr3_nt: TGTGCCAGCAGCAAAGTCCCCCTAGAGGGGGTTCCGGAGGAGACCCAGTACTTC